This T cell receptor beta chain originates from a study of T cells in Graves' hyperthyroidism and ophthalmopathy. Notes on the study in general: Blood also showed most of the thyroid clonotypes that were expanded above 0.001.

Germline lookup yields CDR1 SGDLS and CDR2 YYNGEE. The CDR3 consists of 14 residues. Trimming removed 0 bases at V and 4 bases at J, with 9 bases between. This clonotype was seen at least ten times. Antigen specificity is unknown. Amplification yielded TCR beta CDR3 regions, with RNA transcripts as the source. TCR CDR3 regions were first amplified by RT-PCR with HTBI primers. TCRdb recomputed calls from the multiplex PCR reads with MiXCR, one row per CDR3 protein. The profile shows under 500,000 distinct CDR3 sequences, more than 13% of them singletons. Patients were excluded because of uncontrolled infection, other autoimmune disease, pregnancy or lactation. Used for diagnoses were clinical symptoms, serum thyroxine and TRAb, thyroid ultrasound and orbital computed tomography.

V usage is TRBV9 and J usage is TRBJ2-3; D gene ambiguous. The TCR was taken from a man between 45 and 60 years old with Graves' ophthalmopathy. Sequences were obtained from blood. In nucleotides, the CDR3 is TGTGCCAGCAGCGTAGAGTTGGTCCCAGATACGCAGTATTTT. Its protein is CASSVELVPDTQYF.